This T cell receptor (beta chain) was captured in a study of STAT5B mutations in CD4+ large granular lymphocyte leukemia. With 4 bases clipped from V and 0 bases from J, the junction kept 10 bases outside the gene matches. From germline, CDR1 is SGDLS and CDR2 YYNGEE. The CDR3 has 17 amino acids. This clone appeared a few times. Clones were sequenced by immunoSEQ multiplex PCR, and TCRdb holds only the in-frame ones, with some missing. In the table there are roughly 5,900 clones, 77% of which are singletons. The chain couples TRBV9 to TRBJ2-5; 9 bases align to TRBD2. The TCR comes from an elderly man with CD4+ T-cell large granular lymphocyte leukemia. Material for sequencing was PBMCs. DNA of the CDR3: TGTGCCAGCAGCTTCACACCTAGCGGGGTTTACCAAGAGACCCAGTACTTC. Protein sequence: CASSFTPSGVYQETQYF.